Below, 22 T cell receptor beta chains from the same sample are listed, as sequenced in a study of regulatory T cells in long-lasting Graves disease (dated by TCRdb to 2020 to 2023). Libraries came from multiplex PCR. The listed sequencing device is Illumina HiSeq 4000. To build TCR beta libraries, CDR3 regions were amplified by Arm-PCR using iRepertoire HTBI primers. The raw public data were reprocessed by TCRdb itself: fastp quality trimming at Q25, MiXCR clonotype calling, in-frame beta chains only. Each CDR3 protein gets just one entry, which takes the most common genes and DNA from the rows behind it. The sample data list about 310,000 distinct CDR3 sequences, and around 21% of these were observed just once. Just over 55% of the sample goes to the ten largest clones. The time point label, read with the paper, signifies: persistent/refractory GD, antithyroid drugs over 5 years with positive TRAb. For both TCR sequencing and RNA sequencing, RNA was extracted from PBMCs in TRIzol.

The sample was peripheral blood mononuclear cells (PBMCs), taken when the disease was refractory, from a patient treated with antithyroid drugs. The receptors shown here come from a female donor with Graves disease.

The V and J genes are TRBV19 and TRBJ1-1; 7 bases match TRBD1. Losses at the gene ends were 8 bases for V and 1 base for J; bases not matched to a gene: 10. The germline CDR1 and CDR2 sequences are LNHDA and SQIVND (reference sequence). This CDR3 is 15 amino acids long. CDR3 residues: CASRAQGPQNTEAFF. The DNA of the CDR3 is TGTGCCAGTCGGGCACAGGGGCCTCAGAACACTGAAGCTTTCTTT. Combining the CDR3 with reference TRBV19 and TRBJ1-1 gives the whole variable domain DGGITQSPKYLFRKEGQNVTLSCEQNLNHDAMYWYRQDPGQGLRLIYYSQIVNDFQKGDIAEGYSVSREKKESFPLTVTSAQKNPTAFYLCASRAQGPQNTEAFFGQGTRLTVV.

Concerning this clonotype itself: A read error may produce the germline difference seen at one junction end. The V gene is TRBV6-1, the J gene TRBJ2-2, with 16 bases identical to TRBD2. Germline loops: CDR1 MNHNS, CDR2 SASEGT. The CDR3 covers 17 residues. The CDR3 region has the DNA TGTGCCAGCAGGGGACTAGCGGGAGGGCCGAGAACCGGGGAGCCGTTTTTT. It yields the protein CASRGLAGGPRTGEPFF.

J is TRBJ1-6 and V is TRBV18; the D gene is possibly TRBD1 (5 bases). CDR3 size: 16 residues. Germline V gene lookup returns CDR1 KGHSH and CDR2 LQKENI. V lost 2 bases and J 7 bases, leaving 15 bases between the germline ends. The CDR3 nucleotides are TGTGCCAGCTCACCAATGCAGGGCGCCGGCAATTCACCCCTCCACTTT. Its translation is CASSPMQGAGNSPLHF.

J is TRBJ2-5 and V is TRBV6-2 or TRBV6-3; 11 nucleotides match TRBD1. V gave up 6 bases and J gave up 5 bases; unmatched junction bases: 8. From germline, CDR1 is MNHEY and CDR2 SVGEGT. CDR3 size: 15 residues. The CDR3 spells CASSPRTGGGETQYF. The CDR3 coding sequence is TGTGCCAGCAGCCCCAGGACAGGGGGCGGCGAGACCCAGTACTTC.

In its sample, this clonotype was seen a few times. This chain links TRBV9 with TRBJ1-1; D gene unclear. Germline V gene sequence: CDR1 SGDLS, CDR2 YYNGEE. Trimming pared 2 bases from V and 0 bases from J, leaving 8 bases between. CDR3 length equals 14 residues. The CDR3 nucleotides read TGTGCCAGCAGCGTGGGCACGATGAACACTGAAGCTTTCTTT. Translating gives CASSVGTMNTEAFF.

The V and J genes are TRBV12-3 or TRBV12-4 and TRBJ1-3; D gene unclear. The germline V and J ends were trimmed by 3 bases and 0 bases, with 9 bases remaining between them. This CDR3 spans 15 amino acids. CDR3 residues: CASSLMGNSGNTIYF. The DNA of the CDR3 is TGTGCCAGCAGTTTGATGGGGAACTCTGGAAACACCATATATTTT.

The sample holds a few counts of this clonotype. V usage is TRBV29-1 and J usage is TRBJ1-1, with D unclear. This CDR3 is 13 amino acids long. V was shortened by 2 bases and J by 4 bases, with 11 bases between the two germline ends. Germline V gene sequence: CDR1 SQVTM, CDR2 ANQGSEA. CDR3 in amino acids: CSVERSRGTEAFF. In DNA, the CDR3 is TGCAGCGTTGAACGTTCCCGCGGCACTGAAGCTTTCTTT.

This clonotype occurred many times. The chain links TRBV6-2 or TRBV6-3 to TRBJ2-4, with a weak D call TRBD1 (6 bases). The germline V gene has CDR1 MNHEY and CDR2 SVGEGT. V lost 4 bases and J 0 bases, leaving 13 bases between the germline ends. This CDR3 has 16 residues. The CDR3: CASSFLQGRAKNIQYF. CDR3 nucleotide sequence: TGTGCCAGCAGTTTTCTTCAGGGGCGAGCCAAAAACATTCAGTACTTC.

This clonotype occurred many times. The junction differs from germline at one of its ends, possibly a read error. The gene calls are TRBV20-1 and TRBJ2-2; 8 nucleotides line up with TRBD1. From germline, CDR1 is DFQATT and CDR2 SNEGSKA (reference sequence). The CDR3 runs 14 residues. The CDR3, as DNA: TGCAGTGCCAGAGACAGGGGGAACACCGGGGAGCTGTTTTTT. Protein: CSARDRGNTGELFF.

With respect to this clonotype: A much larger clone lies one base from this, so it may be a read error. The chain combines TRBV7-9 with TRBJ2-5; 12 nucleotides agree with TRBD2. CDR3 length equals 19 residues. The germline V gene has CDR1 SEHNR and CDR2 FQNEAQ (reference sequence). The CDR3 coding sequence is TGTGCCAGCAGCGCGACGACTAGCGGGAGACTTCCTTCGCAAGAGGCCCAGTACTTC. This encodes CASSATTSGRLPSQEAQYF.

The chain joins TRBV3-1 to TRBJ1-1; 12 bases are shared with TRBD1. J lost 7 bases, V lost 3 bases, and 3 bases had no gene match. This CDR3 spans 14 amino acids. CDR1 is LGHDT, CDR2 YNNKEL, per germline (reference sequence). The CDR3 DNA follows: TGTGCCAGCAGCCAGGGACAGGGGGCGTTTGAAGCTTTCTTT. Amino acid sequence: CASSQGQGAFEAFF.

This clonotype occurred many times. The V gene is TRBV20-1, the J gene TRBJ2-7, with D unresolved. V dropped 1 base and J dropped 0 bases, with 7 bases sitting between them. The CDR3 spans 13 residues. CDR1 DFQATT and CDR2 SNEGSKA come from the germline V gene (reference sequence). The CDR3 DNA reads TGCAGTGCTAGAGTTCTCAGCTCCTACGAGCAGTACTTC. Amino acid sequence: CSARVLSSYEQYF.

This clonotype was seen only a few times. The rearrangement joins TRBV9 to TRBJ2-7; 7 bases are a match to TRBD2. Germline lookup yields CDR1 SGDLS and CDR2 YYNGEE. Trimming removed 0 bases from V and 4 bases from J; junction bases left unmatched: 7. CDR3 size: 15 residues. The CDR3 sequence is CASSVEPSGLYEQYF. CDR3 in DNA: TGTGCCAGCAGCGTAGAGCCTAGCGGACTGTACGAGCAGTACTTC.

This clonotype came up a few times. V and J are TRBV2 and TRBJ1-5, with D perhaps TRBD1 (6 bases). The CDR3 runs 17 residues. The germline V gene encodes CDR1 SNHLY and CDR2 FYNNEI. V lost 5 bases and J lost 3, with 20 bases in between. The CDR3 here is CASSKGVMGQTNQPQHF. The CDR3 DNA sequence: TGTGCCAGCAGTAAAGGGGTTATGGGACAAACCAATCAGCCCCAGCATTTT. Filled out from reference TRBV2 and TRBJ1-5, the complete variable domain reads EPEVTQTPSHQVTQMGQEVILRCVPISNHLYFYWYRQILGQKVEFLVSFYNNEISEKSEIFDDQFSVERPDGSNFTLKIRSTKLEDSAMYFCASSKGVMGQTNQPQHFGDGTRLSIL.

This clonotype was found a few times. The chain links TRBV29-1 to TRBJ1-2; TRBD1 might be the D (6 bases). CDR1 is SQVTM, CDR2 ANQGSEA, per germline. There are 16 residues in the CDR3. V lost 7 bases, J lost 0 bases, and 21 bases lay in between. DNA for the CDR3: TGCAGCGCCATAGATGGGGGGCAAACTGCTAACTATGGCTACACCTTC. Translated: CSAIDGGQTANYGYTF.

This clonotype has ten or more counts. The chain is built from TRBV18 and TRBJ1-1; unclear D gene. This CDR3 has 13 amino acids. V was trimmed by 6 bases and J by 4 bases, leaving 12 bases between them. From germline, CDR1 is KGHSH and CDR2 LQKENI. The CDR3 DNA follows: TGTGCCAGCTCTCGGGAGCTTGGCACTGAAGCTTTCTTT. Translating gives CASSRELGTEAFF.

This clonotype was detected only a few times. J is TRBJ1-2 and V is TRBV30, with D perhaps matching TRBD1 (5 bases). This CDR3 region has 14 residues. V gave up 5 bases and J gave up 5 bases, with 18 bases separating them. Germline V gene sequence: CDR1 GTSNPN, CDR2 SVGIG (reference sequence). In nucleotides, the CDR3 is TGTGCCTGGGTCCCCAGGGTTCGGCGATATGGCTACACCTTC. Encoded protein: CAWVPRVRRYGYTF.

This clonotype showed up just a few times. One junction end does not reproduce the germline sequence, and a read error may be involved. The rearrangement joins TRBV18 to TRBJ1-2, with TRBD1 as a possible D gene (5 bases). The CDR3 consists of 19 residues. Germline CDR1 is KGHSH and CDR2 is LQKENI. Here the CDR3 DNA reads TGTGCCAGCCCACCACCCAGCCGGGGGGGAAAACCATCTAACTATGGCTACACCTTC. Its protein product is CASPPPSRGGKPSNYGYTF.

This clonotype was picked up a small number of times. The chain's CDR3 is CASSQGDSQESGQYF. The CDR3 region has the DNA TGCGCCAGCAGCCAAGGGGACAGCCAGGAAAGCGGGCAGTACTTC. The chain links TRBV4-1 to TRBJ2-7, with 7 bases aligning to TRBD1. The CDR3 consists of 15 residues. J gave up 9 bases and V 1 base, and 12 bases lay outside the gene matches. Germline loops: CDR1 MGHRA, CDR2 YSYEKL.

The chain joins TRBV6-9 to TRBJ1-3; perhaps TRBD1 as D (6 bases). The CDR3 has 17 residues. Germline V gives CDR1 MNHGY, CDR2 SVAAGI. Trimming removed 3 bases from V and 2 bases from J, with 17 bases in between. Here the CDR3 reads CASSYLGQPIPGNTIYF. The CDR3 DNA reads TGTGCCAGCAGTTACTTAGGACAGCCGATACCTGGAAACACCATATATTTT.

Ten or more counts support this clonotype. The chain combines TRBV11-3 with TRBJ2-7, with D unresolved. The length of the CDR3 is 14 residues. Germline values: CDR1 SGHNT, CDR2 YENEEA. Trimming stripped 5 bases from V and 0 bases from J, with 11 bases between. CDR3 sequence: CASSPSGHSYEQYF. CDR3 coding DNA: TGTGCCAGCAGCCCCTCCGGCCACTCCTACGAGCAGTACTTC.

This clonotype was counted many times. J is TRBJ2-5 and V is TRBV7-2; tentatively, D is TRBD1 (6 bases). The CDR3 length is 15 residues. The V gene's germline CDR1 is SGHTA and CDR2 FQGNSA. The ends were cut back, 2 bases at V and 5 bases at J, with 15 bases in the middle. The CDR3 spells CASSLTGTPGETQYF. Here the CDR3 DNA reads TGTGCCAGCAGCTTAACAGGGACCCCCGGCGAGACCCAGTACTTC.